This entry is about one T cell receptor (beta chain). What antigen it recognizes has not been identified. No base quality information exists; no much larger clone differs at one position. The library was prepared using the immunoSEQ multiplex PCR assay. TCRdb obtained this table from immuneACCESS and retained in-frame rearrangements with V and J assigned. These tables miss some clones; where compared with another copy, unresolved V genes account for less than half of the shortfall, and the remainder is unexplained. This sample comprises about 660,000 clones, roughly 90% of them detected only once. The ten top clones hold roughly 0.0097% of the sample. This sample was taken from a study of shared T cell receptors in the human thymus (dated by TCRdb to the early 2020s). Background on the whole study: The study examined how self-reactive, shared T-cell receptor alpha chains are generated in the human thymus.

Per the germline V gene (reference sequence), LNHDA is the CDR1 and SQIVND is the CDR2. Including the terminal cysteine and phenylalanine, the CDR3 comprises 13 residues. Kept here is only the CDR3 DNA, which spans 39 bases and is read in frame from base 1. At the junction V is shortened by 2 bases and J by 7 bases, with 8 bases in between. The same sample was also used in a study of human thymus T cells. Per the second study: Immunologically healthy infants undergoing open corrective cardiac surgery for congenital heart defects in Finland were used as donors. Thymus tissue was collected as surgical resects that were removed during corrective cardiac surgery. Both the thymic and the peripheral blood repertoires appeared to show biased V and J gene segment usage. The related research found that thymic TCR repertoires overlapped highly between unrelated individuals. The study characterized TCR alpha and beta repertoires from fewer than 10 infant thymus samples and four related peripheral blood samples. The cohort included a handful of male and two female infants, with donor ages spanning 7 to 244 days. Thymocytes were mechanically released from the tissue and were stored as pellets of about 9-33 million cells at -70 degrees C. A QIAsymphony instrument was used to extract genomic DNA from frozen cell pellets. TCRB and TCRAD loci were amplified from a standardized quantity of quality-controlled genomic DNA using the immunoSEQ multiplex PCR assay. The amplicons covered the V(D)J region and were long enough to include the CDR3 and to identify the V and J genes. The amplicons were sequenced on an Illumina platform via the commercial immunoSEQ service. Primer bias and sequencing errors were corrected using previously described methods, and TCRAD and TCRB definitions followed the IMGT database. Analysis of the repertoires was done with immunoSEQ Analyzer 3.0 and VDJTools and included basic statistics, V/J segment usage, diversity estimates, rarefaction and pairwise overlap. To estimate diversity, the Chao1, ChaoE, Efron-Thisted, Shannon and inverse Simpson indices were applied, and diversity was also estimated on datasets down-sampled to the smallest sample. For repertoire overlap, CDR3 nucleotide sequence, V gene and J gene had to match strictly, and clustering was done by Jaccard-based multidimensional scaling. On average, thymus samples gave 650,000 to 850,000 unique TCRB clonotypes, whereas blood samples gave 75,000 to 95,000.

Material: thymocytes. The chain joins TRBV19 to TRBJ2-2, with no confident D gene call. The clonotype comes from a boy under two years old with a congenital heart defect. Donor details come from another sample of the same person, matched by shared clones. The nucleotides read TGTGCCAGTAGTATACGGGTCATCGGGGAGCTGTTTTTT. The resulting protein is CASSIRVIGELFF.